A selection of T cell receptor beta chains follows, all from one sample in a study of shared clonotypes between healthy human individuals. The repertoire was sequenced with immunoSEQ multiplex PCR; TCRdb's copy has only in-frame clones and lacks some. The table shows approximately 2.5 million clones, with over 85% occurring only once. The sequencing input was naive CD4+ T cells sorted from blood. The receptor source for this set is a man in his late teens or twenties in good health. The CDR3 runs from the conserved cysteine through the conserved F or W. D genes are given only for firm matches. The listing skips clone size in some rows; elsewhere it reads once, few, many or a size class.

>TRBJ1-3|-|TRBV6-1|-
TGTGCCAGCAGTGAATGGGTGAAGATGGAGACCTCTGGAAACACCATATATTTT
CASSEWVKMETSGNTIYF
>TRBJ2-3|-|TRBV28|TRBD2
TGTGCCAGCAGTTTAGGGCCGAGCGGGGCCACAGATACGCAGTATTTT
CASSLGPSGATDTQYF
>TRBJ1-2|-|TRBV23-1|TRBD1
TGCGCCAGCAGTCTCAAGACAAAGGGGGCGGCATTCCTTTATGGCTACACCTTC
CASSLKTKGAAFLYGYTF
>TRBJ2-7|-|TRBV6-6|TRBD1
TGTGCCAGCAGTGATAGTCAGGGGGTCGGCTACGAGCAGTACTTC
CASSDSQGVGYEQYF
>TRBJ1-2|-|TRBV19|-
TGTGCCAGTAGTCCCAGGGTTGACTATGGCTACACCTTC
CASSPRVDYGYTF
>TRBJ2-7|-|TRBV6-5|TRBD2
TGTGCCAGCGTGGGGTTGGCCGGCGGGGGCTACGAGCAGTACTTC
CASVGLAGGGYEQYF
>TRBJ1-2|few|TRBV2|TRBD1
TGTGCCAGCAGCGCACAGGGGGCGAACGGCTACACCTTC
CASSAQGANGYTF
>TRBJ2-1|-|TRBV20-1|-
TGCAGTGTTCACACAGGGTCGGAGCAGTTCTTC
CSVHTGSEQFF
>TRBJ2-5|-|TRBV6-1|-
TGTGCCAGCAGTTCCGGGAGAGAGGAGACCCAGTACTTC
CASSSGREETQYF
>TRBJ2-7|few|TRBV19|TRBD2
TGTGCCAGTAGTCGGACTAGCTACGAGCAGTACTTC
CASSRTSYEQYF
>TRBJ2-3|-|TRBV7-2|TRBD1
TGTGCCAGCAGCCGGGACAGGGGAACAGATACGCAGTATTTT
CASSRDRGTDTQYF
>TRBJ2-3|-|TRBV28|-
TGTGCCAGCAGCCTGGTCTCAGATACGCAGTATTTT
CASSLVSDTQYF
>TRBJ2-2|once|TRBV10-3|TRBD2
TGTGCCATCACGACCCCGGGACTAGCGGGAGAGGCGGTCACCGGGGAGCTGTTTTTT
CAITTPGLAGEAVTGELFF
>TRBJ2-5|-|TRBV6-6|TRBD1
TGTGCCAGCAGACGCGGACAGGCCCAAGAGACCCAGTACTTC
CASRRGQAQETQYF
>TRBJ1-2|-|TRBV5-4|-
TGTGCCAGCAGCTTGGCAGGACAGACCTATGGCTACACCTTC
CASSLAGQTYGYTF
>TRBJ1-5|-|TRBV20-1|-
TGCAGTGCTAGATCAGATCAGCCCCAGCATTTT
CSARSDQPQHF
>TRBJ1-6|-|TRBV6-1|-
TGTGCCGGGGGGCGGACACTCTATAATTCACCCCTCCACTTT
CAGGRTLYNSPLHF
>TRBJ1-2|-|TRBV7-9|-
TGTGCCAGCAGCTTGGGGGGCCAGGGGTATGGAGGCTACACCTTC
CASSLGGQGYGGYTF
>TRBJ2-7|-|TRBV20-1|TRBD1
TGCAGTGCGGGGACAGGGATCGAGCAGTACTTC
CSAGTGIEQYF
>TRBJ2-7|once|TRBV10-2|-
TGCGCCAGCAGTGTAGTGGCTAGCACGAGTGGCGAGCAGTACTTC
CASSVVASTSGEQYF
>TRBJ1-2|-|TRBV28|-
TGTGCCAGCAGTTCAGGGACCTTAGGAGCTAACTATGGCTACACCTTC
CASSSGTLGANYGYTF
>TRBJ1-2|-|TRBV19|-
TGTGCCAGTCGGAAGGACCCCTATGGCTACACCTTC
CASRKDPYGYTF
>TRBJ2-7|-|TRBV19|TRBD1
TGTGCCAGTAGTCGTAAGGGGGCGCAACTCTACGAGCAGTACTTC
CASSRKGAQLYEQYF
>TRBJ2-3|-|TRBV10-3|TRBD1
TGTGCCATCAGTGGGGGGGGGACAGGGAGAGATACGCAGTATTTT
CAISGGGTGRDTQYF
>TRBJ2-1|-|TRBV15|TRBD2
TGTGCCACCAGCAAAACAGCGGGAGGGCCGGAGAATGAGCAGTTCTTC
CATSKTAGGPENEQFF
>TRBJ1-2|-|TRBV23-1|TRBD1
TGCGCCAGCAGTCAATCTAACGGACAGGGGGTTAACTATGGCTACACCTTC
CASSQSNGQGVNYGYTF
>TRBJ1-2|-|TRBV6-5|-
TGTGCCACTAGGACACACTCAACTAACTATGGCTACACCTTC
CATRTHSTNYGYTF
>TRBJ1-2|-|TRBV21-1|-
TGTGCCAGCAGCAAACGCTACGGCAGCCCAGGGACAGGGCCAGGGGGTAACTATGGCTACACCTTC
CASSKRYGSPGTGPGGNYGYTF
>TRBJ2-5|-|TRBV10-3|-
TGTGCCATCAGTGAGGGCAGTGGGGGCCTTGGGGCCCAGTACTTC
CAISEGSGGLGAQYF
>TRBJ2-7|-|TRBV6-6|TRBD1
TGTGCCAGCAGTTACTCAGCGGGACAGGGGGCACGAGAGCAGTACTTC
CASSYSAGQGAREQYF
>TRBJ2-5|-|TRBV5-1|TRBD2
TGCGCCAGCAGCTCGGGGGGGTCTAGCGGGAGAGTGCAGACCCAGTACTTC
CASSSGGSSGRVQTQYF